This T cell receptor (beta chain) was recorded in a study of T cells in Graves' hyperthyroidism and ophthalmopathy. This clonotype was seen ten or more times. Its target is not known. Study-wide findings and caveats: Most thyroid clonotypes expanded above 0.001 were also detected in blood.

Amplification targeted TCR beta CDR3 regions from RNA transcripts. First-round RT-PCR with HTBI primers amplified the TCR CDR3 region. TCRdb re-analysed the multiplex PCR reads in MiXCR, keeping a single row per CDR3 protein. The sample holds 600,000 or so distinct CDR3 sequences, roughly 15% seen once. V lost 2 bases and J 3 bases, leaving 5 bases between the germline ends. CDR1 is SNHLY and CDR2 is FYNNEI in the germline V gene. This CDR3 contains 13 residues. The TCR originated in a woman aged 45 to 65 with Graves' ophthalmopathy. Sequences were obtained from blood. The chain is built from TRBV2 and TRBJ2-1; the D gene is possibly TRBD1 (5 bases). The CDR3 spells CASSERGYNEQFF. CDR3 in DNA: TGTGCCAGCAGTGAAAGGGGCTACAATGAGCAGTTCTTC.